This TCR beta chain was profiled in a study of shared clonotypes between healthy human individuals. V was clipped by 6 bases and J by 4 bases, with 25 bases between them. The CDR3 has 18 amino acids. Germline V gene data show CDR1 as MNHEY and CDR2 as SMNVEV (reference sequence). Data came from immunoSEQ multiplex PCR; TCRdb stores just in-frame clones and leaves some out. The sample lists roughly 2.1 million clones; roughly 91% were seen once. Terminally differentiated effector memory CD45RA+ cells were left out of the naive CD8 fraction, which was CD45RO-negative and positively selected for CCR7. The specimen sequenced was naive CD8+ T cells from PBMCs. The receptor was derived from a man aged 18 to 30 in good health. Some clones in this sample may be carry-over from other donors' samples. The rearrangement joins TRBV27 to TRBJ1-5; possibly TRBD1 for D (6 bases). The CDR3 reads CASSLLPWGRGGNQPQHF. The CDR3 region has the DNA TGTGCCAGCAGCCTACTACCGTGGGGGCGGGGAGGAAATCAGCCCCAGCATTTT.